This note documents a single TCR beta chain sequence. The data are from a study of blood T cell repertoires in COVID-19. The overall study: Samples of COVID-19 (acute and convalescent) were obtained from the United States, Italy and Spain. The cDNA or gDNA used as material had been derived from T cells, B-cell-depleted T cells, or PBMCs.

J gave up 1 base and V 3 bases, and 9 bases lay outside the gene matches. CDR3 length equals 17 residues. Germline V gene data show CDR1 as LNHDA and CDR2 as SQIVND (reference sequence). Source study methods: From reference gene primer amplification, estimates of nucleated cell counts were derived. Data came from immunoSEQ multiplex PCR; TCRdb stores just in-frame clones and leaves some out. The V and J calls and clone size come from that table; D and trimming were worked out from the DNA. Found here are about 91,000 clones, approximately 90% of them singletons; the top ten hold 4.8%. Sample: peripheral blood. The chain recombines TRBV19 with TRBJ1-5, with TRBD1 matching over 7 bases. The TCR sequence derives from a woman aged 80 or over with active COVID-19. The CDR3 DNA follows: TGTGCCAGTAGTATCTCGACAGGGTCTATGAGCAATCAGCCCCAGCATTTT. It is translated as CASSISTGSMSNQPQHF.